These 17 T cell receptor beta chains share one sample of origin, sequenced in a study of shared clonotypes between healthy human individuals. Clones were read by immunoSEQ multiplex PCR, and TCRdb kept only the in-frame ones, dropping some. This table holds more than 2,000,000 clones, 93% found once. Sequencing used naive CD4+ T cells from PBMCs. Subset described: CD45RA+ positively selected. The receptors come from a man between 18 and 29 years old in good health. Some clones in this sample may be carry-over from other donors' samples.

On this clone: Other nucleotide sequences from this sample produce the same CDR3. J is TRBJ1-4 and V is TRBV10-3; the match to TRBD1 covers 9 bases. This CDR3 has 13 residues. The V and J ends lost 6 bases and 6 bases, in that order; junction bases with no gene match: 2. Germline CDR1 ENHRY, CDR2 SYGVKD. The CDR3 region is CAIRGQGDEKLFF. The DNA for the CDR3 is TGTGCCATCAGGGGACAGGGCGATGAAAAACTGTTTTTT.

The chain is built from TRBV28 and TRBJ1-2; 9 positions match TRBD1. After removal of 3 bases from V and 5 bases from J, the junction contained 4 bases not matched to a gene. Germline V gene lookup returns CDR1 MDHEN and CDR2 SYDVKM. The CDR3 covers 14 residues. The CDR3 region is CASSFGDRVYGYTF. CDR3 nucleotide sequence: TGTGCCAGCAGTTTTGGGGACAGGGTTTATGGCTACACCTTC.

This chain links TRBV28 with TRBJ1-1; tentative D call: TRBD1 (5 bases). Germline V gene data show CDR1 as MDHEN and CDR2 as SYDVKM. With 4 bases removed from V and 5 bases from J, the gap between germline ends came to 23 bases. This CDR3 is 17 amino acids long. This CDR3 reads CASSSFGRLGEGTEAFF. The CDR3 nucleotides are TGTGCCAGCAGTTCGTTTGGTCGCCTCGGGGAGGGGACTGAAGCTTTCTTT.

The chain is built from TRBV11-1 and TRBJ2-5; 7 bases are shared with TRBD2. The DNA end is more similar to TRBJ2-7, so the J call may be wrong. The germline gives CDR1 SGHAT, CDR2 FQDESV (reference sequence). The CDR3 covers 15 residues. The CDR3 bases are TGTGCCAGCAGACGGACCGGACTAGAGGCCGACGAGCAGTACTTC. Translated: CASRRTGLEADEQYF.

V and J are TRBV27 and TRBJ1-1; D might be TRBD1 (5 bases). CDR3 size: 14 residues. The V gene's germline CDR1 is MNHEY and CDR2 SMNVEV (reference sequence). V gave up 6 bases and J gave up 2 bases, with 13 bases separating them. The CDR3 sequence is CASRPTVANTEAFF. The CDR3, as DNA: TGTGCCAGCAGGCCGACAGTTGCCAACACTGAAGCTTTCTTT.

The chain couples TRBV28 to TRBJ2-7; D call uncertain. Between the trimmed V and J ends, which lost 6 bases and 4 bases, there was a span of 10 bases. The CDR3 extends over 12 amino acids. From germline, CDR1 is MDHEN and CDR2 SYDVKM. The DNA for the CDR3 is TGTGCCAGCAGCCCCAACACGTACGAGCAGTACTTC. Encoded protein: CASSPNTYEQYF.

The rearrangement links TRBV19 to TRBJ2-1; TRBD2 agrees at 14 bases. The CDR3 consists of 15 residues. The V gene end was trimmed by 6 bases and the J gene end by 6 bases; junction bases not matched to a gene: 4. Germline CDR1 reads LNHDA; CDR2 reads SQIVND (reference sequence). The CDR3 nucleotides are TGTGCCAGTAGGCCGGGACTAGCGGGAGTCAATGAGCAGTTCTTC. This gives the protein CASRPGLAGVNEQFF.

V gene TRBV2 combines with J gene TRBJ1-1; D gene ambiguous. Per germline, CDR1 SNHLY and CDR2 FYNNEI. Trimming pared 3 bases from V and 3 bases from J, leaving 8 bases between. This CDR3 region has 13 residues. CDR3 sequence reads: CASSDLEDTEAFF. CDR3 sequence (DNA): TGTGCCAGCAGTGACTTGGAAGACACTGAAGCTTTCTTT.

The rearrangement joins TRBV19 to TRBJ2-1; 7 positions agree with TRBD1. Germline V gene sequence: CDR1 LNHDA, CDR2 SQIVND (reference sequence). The length of the CDR3 is 14 residues. After removal of 7 bases from V and 8 bases from J, the junction contained 11 bases not matched to a gene. The CDR3 bases are TGTGCCAGTACCAAGGACAGGAATAGCTATGAGCAGTTCTTC. It specifies CASTKDRNSYEQFF.

The rearrangement joins TRBV5-1 to TRBJ2-5; 10 bases align to TRBD2. The junction had 16 bases not matched to a gene; V was cut back by 4 bases and J by 4 bases. This CDR3 region has 18 residues. Germline loops: CDR1 SGHRS, CDR2 YFSETQ. CDR3 loop: CASSPGPGASGRGETQYF. CDR3 in DNA: TGCGCCAGCAGCCCCGGACCGGGAGCTAGCGGGAGAGGAGAGACCCAGTACTTC.

This clone was recorded once. The gene calls are TRBV6-5 and TRBJ2-1; tentatively, D is TRBD1 (5 bases). Germline V CDR1 and CDR2: MNHEY, SVGAGI. Trimming stripped 2 bases from V and 7 bases from J, with 15 bases between. CDR3 length: 15 residues. This CDR3 reads CASSYLRERRNEQFF. The CDR3 DNA sequence: TGTGCCAGCAGTTACCTCAGGGAAAGGAGAAATGAGCAGTTCTTC.

The chain has TRBV5-1 and TRBJ2-1, with TRBD2 as a possible D gene (5 bases). The CDR3 spans 16 residues. Trimming stripped 1 base from V and 4 bases from J, with 15 bases between. Germline V CDR1 and CDR2: SGHRS, YFSETQ. The CDR3 region has the DNA TGCGCCAGCAGCTTGAGTGCCCCAGCGGTTTACAATGAGCAGTTCTTC. Protein product: CASSLSAPAVYNEQFF.

Worth noting for this clone: This specimen includes other DNA sequences encoding the same CDR3. V usage is TRBV18 and J usage is TRBJ2-5, with D uncertain. V lost 0 bases, J lost 4 bases, and 3 bases lay in between. CDR1 is KGHSH, CDR2 LQKENI, per germline. This CDR3 has 12 amino acids. CDR3 in DNA: TGTGCCAGCTCACCACCCTTAGAGACCCAGTACTTC. Amino acid sequence: CASSPPLETQYF.

V and J are TRBV7-3 and TRBJ1-4, with unresolved D. There are 13 residues in the CDR3. Trimming took off 3 bases at V and 8 bases at J, with 10 bases between the two ends. Germline CDR1 SGHTA, CDR2 FQGTGA. CDR3 coding DNA: TGTGCCAGCAGCTTGCAGCCGGGGGAAAAACTGTTTTTT. As protein: CASSLQPGEKLFF.

The chain recombines TRBV4-3 with TRBJ2-7; 9 bases match TRBD1. Germline V gene data show CDR1 as LGHNA and CDR2 as YSLEER. V lost 3 bases to trimming and J lost 4 bases; unmatched junction nucleotides: 4. The CDR3 sequence is 14 residues long. CDR3 region: CASSQRDREYEQYF. CDR3 sequence (DNA): TGCGCCAGCAGCCAGAGGGACAGGGAATACGAGCAGTACTTC.

V and J are TRBV7-8 and TRBJ1-1, with D uncertain. V was pared by 1 base and J by 9 bases, with 12 bases between. The germline V gene has CDR1 SGHVS and CDR2 FQNEAQ. This CDR3 is 13 amino acids long. The chain's CDR3 is CASSLDGSLKAFF. CDR3 bases: TGTGCCAGCAGCTTAGACGGCAGCCTGAAAGCTTTCTTT. Based on the CDR3 plus reference TRBV7-8 and TRBJ1-1, the full variable domain is GAGVSQSPRYKVAKRGQDVALRCDPISGHVSLFWYQQALGQGPEFLTYFQNEAQLDKSGLPSDRFFAERPEGSVSTLKIQRTQQEDSAVYLCASSLDGSLKAFFGQGTRLTVV.

The genes are TRBV4-1 and TRBJ1-3; D unclear. From germline, CDR1 is MGHRA and CDR2 YSYEKL. This CDR3 spans 13 amino acids. Trimming stripped 0 bases from V and 6 bases from J, with 6 bases between. The CDR3 nucleotides are TGCGCCAGCAGCCAAGATCTGCCAAACACCATATATTTT. Protein: CASSQDLPNTIYF.